The rows below give T cell receptor beta chains drawn from one sample of a study of cytomegalovirus exposure and HLA in healthy donors. Clones were read by immunoSEQ multiplex PCR, and TCRdb kept only the in-frame ones, dropping some. Of 130,000 to 150,000 clones detected, 85% to 90% appear once; the ten largest clones hold roughly 6.4%. The sample consisted of PBMCs. The receptors shown here come from a woman in her twenties or thirties in good health and CMV-seropositive. Each CDR3 is given with its conserved first and last residue. A D gene is named only where the DNA matches it firmly. Rows give clone size only sometimes, using once, few, many, or a class for an expanded clone.

>TRBV6-5|once|TRBD1|TRBJ2-7
CASSADRGYEQYF
TGTGCCAGCAGTGCAGACAGGGGGTACGAGCAGTACTTC
>TRBV2|NA|NA|TRBJ1-3
CASSPLLGNTIYF
TGTGCCAGCAGTCCCCTCTTAGGAAACACCATATATTTT
>TRBV28|NA|NA|TRBJ2-3
CASTSSTDTQYF
TGTGCCAGCACCTCTAGCACAGATACGCAGTATTTT
>TRBV6-6|NA|TRBD1|TRBJ1-1
CASSYGTGMNTEAFF
TGTGCCAGCAGTTACGGGACAGGGATGAACACTGAAGCTTTCTTT
>TRBV11-3|once|NA|TRBJ2-4
CASSLDFARVDVNIQYF
TGTGCCAGCAGCTTAGATTTCGCCAGGGTGGATGTAAACATTCAGTACTTC
>TRBV27|NA|NA|TRBJ2-1
CASSFSPRGRLAGTYNEQFF
TGTGCCAGCAGTTTTTCTCCCAGGGGGCGGTTAGCGGGTACCTACAATGAGCAGTTCTTC
>TRBV28|NA|TRBD2|TRBJ2-1
CASSLWGTRGYEQFF
TGTGCCAGCAGTTTATGGGGGACTAGAGGCTATGAGCAGTTCTTC
>TRBV4-1|NA|TRBD1|TRBJ2-3
CASSQSRDRSFTDTQYF
TGCGCCAGCAGCCAGTCCCGGGACAGGTCGTTCACAGATACGCAGTATTTT
>TRBV4-1|NA|TRBD1|TRBJ1-2
CASSQAGQGYGYTF
TGCGCCAGCAGCCAAGCGGGACAGGGCTATGGCTACACCTTC
>TRBV5-1|NA|TRBD1|TRBJ1-3
CASSRQGEGNTIYF
TGCGCCAGCAGCCGGCAGGGGGAAGGAAACACCATATATTTT
>TRBV7-9|NA|NA|TRBJ2-5
CASSPPAAGDGETQYF
TGTGCCAGCAGCCCCCCCGCGGCAGGGGATGGAGAGACCCAGTACTTC
>TRBV19|NA|NA|TRBJ1-2
CASSIAGYGYTF
TGTGCCAGTAGTATTGCCGGTTATGGCTACACCTTC
>TRBV11-2|NA|NA|TRBJ2-7
CASSLTREQYF
TGTGCCAGCAGCTTAACACGCGAGCAGTACTTC
>TRBV28|NA|NA|TRBJ2-5
CATRKLQETQYF
TGTGCCACCAGGAAACTACAAGAGACCCAGTACTTC
>TRBV25-1|NA|TRBD1|TRBJ2-1
CASSEFRDRAYEQFF
TGTGCCAGCAGTGAATTTAGGGACAGGGCCTATGAGCAGTTCTTC
>TRBV14|NA|TRBD1|TRBJ2-3
CASSQGVGDRGFGDTQYF
TGTGCCAGCAGCCAAGGTGTTGGGGACAGGGGCTTTGGAGATACGCAGTATTTT
>TRBV6-6|NA|TRBD2|TRBJ2-7
CASSQTSGVHYEQYF
TGTGCCAGCAGCCAGACTAGCGGGGTTCACTACGAGCAGTACTTC
>TRBV7-9|NA|TRBD2|TRBJ2-3
CASSLAAGGGTDTQYF
TGTGCCAGCAGCTTAGCCGCGGGGGGAGGCACAGATACGCAGTATTTT